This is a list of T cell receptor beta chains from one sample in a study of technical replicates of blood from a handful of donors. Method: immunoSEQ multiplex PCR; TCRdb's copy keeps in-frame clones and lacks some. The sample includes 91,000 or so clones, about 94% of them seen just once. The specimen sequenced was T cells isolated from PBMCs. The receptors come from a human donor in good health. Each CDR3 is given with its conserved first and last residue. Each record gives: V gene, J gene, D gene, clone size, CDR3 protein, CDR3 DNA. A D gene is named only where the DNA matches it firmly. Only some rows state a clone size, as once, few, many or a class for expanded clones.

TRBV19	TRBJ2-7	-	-	CASSYTGSYEQYF	TGTGCCAGTTCTTACACGGGCTCCTACGAGCAGTACTTC
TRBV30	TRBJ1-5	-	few	CAWSGQPNQPQHF	TGTGCCTGGAGTGGACAGCCTAATCAGCCCCAGCATTTT
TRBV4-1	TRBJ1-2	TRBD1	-	CASSRSGTEYGYTF	TGCGCCAGCAGCCGATCCGGGACAGAATATGGCTACACCTTC
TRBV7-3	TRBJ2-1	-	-	CASSSYSYNEQFF	TGTGCCAGCAGCTCCTACTCCTACAATGAGCAGTTCTTC
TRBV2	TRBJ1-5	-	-	CASRGGVSNQPQHF	TGTGCCAGCAGGGGGGGGGTTAGCAATCAGCCCCAGCATTTT
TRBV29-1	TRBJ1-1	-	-	CSAPLPSKTTEAFF	TGCAGCGCTCCTTTACCGAGTAAAACCACTGAAGCTTTCTTT
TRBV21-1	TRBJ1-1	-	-	CASSTSTGRGHTEAFF	TGTGCCAGCAGCACCTCGACAGGTAGGGGGCACACTGAAGCTTTCTTT
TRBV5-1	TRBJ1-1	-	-	CASSLTGPGVAFF	TGCGCCAGCAGCTTAACCGGCCCCGGAGTAGCTTTCTTT
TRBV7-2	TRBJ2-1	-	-	CASSLSYNEQFF	TGTGCCAGCAGCCTCTCGTACAATGAGCAGTTCTTC
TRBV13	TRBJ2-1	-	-	CASSLGGTSYNEQFF	TGTGCCAGCAGCTTAGGTGGGACATCTTACAATGAGCAGTTCTTC
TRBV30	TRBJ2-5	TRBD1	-	CAWSPGQGETQYF	TGTGCCTGGAGCCCGGGACAGGGAGAGACCCAGTACTTC
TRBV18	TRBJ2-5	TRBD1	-	CASSPPGGRWETQYF	TGTGCCAGCTCACCCCCAGGGGGCCGTTGGGAGACCCAGTACTTC
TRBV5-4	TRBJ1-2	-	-	CASSLDSLGYTF	TGTGCCAGCAGCTTGGACAGTCTTGGCTACACCTTC
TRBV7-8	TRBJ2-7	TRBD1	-	CASSPRGQGGREQYF	TGTGCCAGCAGCCCGAGGGGACAGGGAGGTAGGGAGCAGTACTTC
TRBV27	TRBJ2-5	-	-	CASSHGETQYF	TGTGCCAGCAGTCACGGGGAGACCCAGTACTTC
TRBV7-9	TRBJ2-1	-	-	CALDVSDEQFF	TGTGCCCTCGATGTCTCGGATGAGCAGTTCTTC
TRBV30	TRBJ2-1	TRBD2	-	CAWRRLSGGDNEQFF	TGTGCCTGGAGGCGACTTTCGGGAGGCGACAATGAGCAGTTCTTC
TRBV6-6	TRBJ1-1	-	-	CASSYFGTIGTEAFF	TGTGCCAGCAGTTACTTTGGCACCATTGGCACTGAAGCTTTCTTT
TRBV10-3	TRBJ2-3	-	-	CAISDQGPDTQYF	TGTGCCATCAGTGATCAGGGCCCAGATACGCAGTATTTT
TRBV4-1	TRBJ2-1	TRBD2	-	CASSPIGLDEYNEQFF	TGCGCCAGCAGCCCTATAGGACTAGACGAGTACAATGAGCAGTTCTTC
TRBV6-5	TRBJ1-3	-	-	CASSRTGYTIYF	TGTGCCAGCAGTCGAACGGGTTACACCATATATTTT
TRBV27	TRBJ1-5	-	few	CASSSHGQSNQPQHF	TGTGCCAGCAGTTCGCACGGACAGAGCAATCAGCCCCAGCATTTT
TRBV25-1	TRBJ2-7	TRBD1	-	CASTGTGGYEQYF	TGTGCCAGCACCGGGACAGGGGGTTACGAGCAGTACTTC
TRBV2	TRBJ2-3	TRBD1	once	CASSGTGVPEDTQYF	TGTGCCAGCAGCGGGACAGGGGTGCCGGAAGATACGCAGTATTTT
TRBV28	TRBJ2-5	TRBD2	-	CASSEGLAPEWQETQYF	TGTGCCAGCAGTGAGGGACTAGCGCCAGAGTGGCAAGAGACCCAGTACTTC